This T cell receptor (beta chain) was captured by sequencing in a study of shared clonotypes between healthy human individuals. Study results and limitations: The study generally estimated greater richness for naive than memory subsets. Non-shared clonotypes displayed generation probabilities falling below those of clonotypes present in all four donors. The study found about 5% of naive CD4 clonotypes shared across a few donors.

Each cell subset's genomic DNA was divided evenly among several immunoSEQ plates. Some clones are missing from TCRdb's copy, which holds only in-frame ones; the method was immunoSEQ multiplex PCR. The table includes some 2.1 million clones, approximately 95% detected once. The CDR3 has 14 residues. The J segment lost 9 bases and the V segment lost 6 bases, leaving 12 bases of the junction unmatched. Germline-derived CDR1 and CDR2 are SGHTS and YDEGEE. The count of this clone is one. Its antigen remains unidentified. The source material was naive CD4+ T cells sorted from blood. Regarding subset: CD45RA+ positively selected. The chain recombines TRBV5-8 with TRBJ1-5, with TRBD1 identical over 7 bases. The sequence came from a man aged 18 to 29 in good health. The CDR3 sequence: CASNWGQTWAPQHF. The CDR3 DNA sequence: TGTGCCAGCAACTGGGGACAGACCTGGGCGCCCCAGCATTTT.